The 29 T cell receptor beta chains reported below all come from one sample, sequenced in a study of OX40 agonist ivuxolimab in advanced cancers. Sequenced by immunoSEQ multiplex PCR; TCRdb stores in-frame clones only, minus some. The profile shows some 74,000 clones, approximately 82% of them singletons. The material sequenced was CD4+ or CD8+ T cells sorted from blood, taken in a trial of the OX40 agonist ivuxolimab. The source is an adult with an advanced solid tumor such as melanoma, head and neck, liver or kidney cancer.

The rearrangement joins TRBV2 to TRBJ2-5; TRBD2 matches at 8 bases. The CDR3 is 16 amino acids. CDR1 is SNHLY and CDR2 is FYNNEI in the germline V gene. The junction had 12 bases not matched to a gene; V was cut back by 4 bases and J by 5 bases. CDR3 loop: CASSAQGAGVWETQYF. The CDR3 DNA is TGTGCCAGCAGTGCCCAAGGAGCGGGGGTTTGGGAGACCCAGTACTTC.

The CDR3 loop is CASSLGPNEKLFF. The CDR3 DNA is TGTGCCAGCAGCTTAGGGCCTAATGAAAAACTGTTTTTT. V and J are TRBV7-2 and TRBJ1-4; D unresolved. Trimming cost V 1 base and J 3 bases, with 3 bases left between them. There are 13 residues in the CDR3. Germline values: CDR1 SGHTA, CDR2 FQGNSA.

The chain combines TRBV28 with TRBJ2-7, with D uncertain. V was pared by 0 bases and J by 7 bases, with 4 bases between. The germline V gene has CDR1 MDHEN and CDR2 SYDVKM. The CDR3 has 11 residues. The CDR3 coding sequence is TGTGCCAGCAGTTTATGGGGGGAGCAGTACTTC. Translating it yields CASSLWGEQYF.

There are a few counts of this clone. J is TRBJ1-2 and V is TRBV6-5; no clear D gene. Deletions cut 10 bases from V and 4 bases from J, with 10 bases between. The CDR3 length is 11 residues. CDR1 is MNHEY and CDR2 is SVGAGI in the germline V gene. For the CDR3, the DNA is TGTGCCACCTCCGGGCCCTATGGCTACACCTTC. As protein: CATSGPYGYTF.

The chain combines TRBV27 with TRBJ2-1; D not certain. Between the trimmed V and J ends, which lost 6 bases and 0 bases, there was a span of 15 bases. There are 16 residues in the CDR3. From germline, CDR1 is MNHEY and CDR2 SMNVEV (reference sequence). CDR3 nucleotide sequence: TGTGCCAGCAGAGCGATAGGGCAAAGCTCCTACAATGAGCAGTTCTTC. Translated, it gives CASRAIGQSSYNEQFF.

The chain carries TRBV5-1 and TRBJ2-5; no definite D call. Germline CDR1 SGHRS, CDR2 YFSETQ. V shed 5 bases and J shed 5 bases, with 10 bases lying between them. The CDR3 loop spans 12 amino acids. In nucleotides, the CDR3 is TGCGCCAGCAGGTCGGGTGCTGAGACCCAGTACTTC. Its protein is CASRSGAETQYF.

CDR3 sequence: CASSLRTATYNEQFF. The CDR3 DNA follows: TGTGCCAGCAGCTTAAGGACGGCTACCTACAATGAGCAGTTCTTC. This chain uses TRBV11-2 with TRBJ2-1; D is uncertain. Per germline, CDR1 SGHAT and CDR2 FQNNGV. The CDR3 extends over 15 amino acids. The V end lost 2 bases, the J end lost 2 bases, and 10 bases lay between the germline ends. The full variable domain, its missing parts supplied by reference TRBV11-2 and TRBJ2-1, is EAGVAQSPRYKIIEKRQSVAFWCNPISGHATLYWYQQILGQGPKLLIQFQNNGVVDDSQLPKDRFSAERLKGVDSTLKIQPAKLEDSAVYLCASSLRTATYNEQFFGPGTRLTVL.

The chain carries TRBV6-5 and TRBJ1-1, with D hard to call. The CDR3 runs to 14 residues. Deletions cut 6 bases from V and 3 bases from J, with 14 bases between. CDR1 is MNHEY and CDR2 is SVGAGI in the germline V gene. The CDR3 region is CASRKLGTDTEAFF. Here the CDR3 DNA reads TGTGCCAGCAGAAAATTGGGCACTGACACTGAAGCTTTCTTT.

V and J are TRBV27 and TRBJ2-2; no reliable D call. Trimming removed 0 bases from V and 6 bases from J, with 5 bases in between. Germline loops: CDR1 MNHEY, CDR2 SMNVEV (reference sequence). The CDR3 spans 13 residues. CDR3 DNA sequence: TGTGCCAGCAGTTTATCGGGATCCGGGGAGCTGTTTTTT. Encoded protein: CASSLSGSGELFF.

The chain uses TRBV11-2 and TRBJ2-7, with D possibly TRBD2 on 6 matching bases. Germline V lookup: CDR1 SGHAT, CDR2 FQNNGV. This CDR3 contains 14 residues. V was pared by 1 base and J by 4 bases, with 11 bases between. DNA for the CDR3: TGTGCCAGCAGCTTAGGGGGGGAGAGATACGAGCAGTACTTC. Amino acid sequence: CASSLGGERYEQYF.

CDR3 nucleotides: TGTGCCAGCAGCTTAACAGGAGATTCACCCCTCCACTTT. It yields the protein CASSLTGDSPLHF. V is TRBV7-9 and J is TRBJ1-6, with D possibly being TRBD1 (5 bases). The CDR3 totals 13 residues. V gave up 2 bases and J gave up 8 bases, with 7 bases separating them. Looked up from germline, CDR1 is SEHNR and CDR2 is FQNEAQ (reference sequence).

This sequence joins TRBV18 and TRBJ2-7, with D unclear. V gave up 4 bases and J gave up 1 base, with 11 bases separating them. In germline, CDR1 is KGHSH, CDR2 LQKENI. CDR3 size: 14 residues. The CDR3 DNA reads TGTGCCAGCTCACTGGCGTGGAGTTCCTACGAGCAGTACTTC. This translates into CASSLAWSSYEQYF.

This clone was counted a few times. The chain combines TRBV6-5 with TRBJ1-1; D might be TRBD1 (5 bases). Germline V gene data show CDR1 as MNHEY and CDR2 as SVGAGI. V lost 0 bases and J 1 base, leaving 6 bases between the germline ends. The CDR3 is 14 amino acids. CDR3 sequence (DNA): TGTGCCAGCAGTTACTCGACAGAGAACACTGAAGCTTTCTTT. This translates into CASSYSTENTEAFF.

The V call is TRBV28, the J call TRBJ2-7; D ambiguous. V was shortened by 2 bases and J by 7 bases, with 9 bases between the two germline ends. The CDR3 loop spans 12 amino acids. Germline V CDR1 and CDR2: MDHEN, SYDVKM. CDR3 bases: TGTGCCAGCAGTTTACCCTTCAAGGAGCAGTACTTC. As protein: CASSLPFKEQYF.

V and J are TRBV18 and TRBJ1-2, with 10 bases lining up with TRBD1. In germline, CDR1 is KGHSH, CDR2 LQKENI. V shed 3 bases and J 7 bases; nucleotides not matched to a gene: 8. The CDR3 extends over 15 amino acids. The CDR3 DNA sequence: TGTGCCAGCTCACCCCGGGGACAGGGGATGAGTGGCTACACCTTC. This gives the protein CASSPRGQGMSGYTF.

This chain uses TRBV6-6 with TRBJ2-1, with 7 bases identical to TRBD2. The CDR3 loop spans 13 amino acids. Trimming at V came to 5 bases and at J to 9 bases, leaving 7 bases not matched to a gene. Germline loops: CDR1 MNHNY, CDR2 SVGAGI (reference sequence). The CDR3 sequence: CASSREVHSEQFF. Here the CDR3 DNA reads TGTGCCAGCAGTCGGGAGGTACATAGTGAGCAGTTCTTC.

The J gene is TRBJ1-3, the V gene TRBV28, with 8 bases lining up with TRBD1. CDR3 size: 17 residues. From germline, CDR1 is MDHEN and CDR2 SYDVKM. V shed 7 bases, J shed 0 bases, and the junction held 11 bases outside the gene matches. In DNA form, the CDR3 reads TGTGCCAGCACCAACACGGGACAGGCCTTCTCTGGAAACACCATATATTTT. Protein product: CASTNTGQAFSGNTIYF.

The CDR3 is CASSEGWAITDTQYF. The CDR3 DNA sequence: TGTGCCAGCAGTGAAGGGTGGGCGATCACAGATACGCAGTATTTT. The rearrangement joins TRBV2 to TRBJ2-3; D not resolved. V gave up 1 base and J gave up 2 bases, with 10 bases separating them. This CDR3 region has 15 residues. Germline CDR1 SNHLY, CDR2 FYNNEI.

This clone turned up a few times. V is TRBV10-3 and J is TRBJ1-5; D perhaps matches TRBD1 (5 bases). The V gene lost 10 bases and the J gene lost 4 bases, with 14 bases spanning the gap. Per germline, CDR1 ENHRY and CDR2 SYGVKD. The CDR3 length is 13 residues. The CDR3 DNA reads TGTGCCACAGGGCGGGGAGGGAATCAGCCCCAGCATTTT. Translating it yields CATGRGGNQPQHF.

The rearrangement joins TRBV6-6 to TRBJ1-3; no clear D. This CDR3 has 15 residues. Trimming left V 6 bases short and J 0 bases short, with 12 bases between. The germline CDR1 and CDR2 sequences are MNHNY and SVGAGI (reference sequence). The CDR3 region is CASSPDTSSGNTIYF. CDR3 bases: TGTGCCAGCAGCCCCGACACGAGCTCTGGAAACACCATATATTTT.

The chain couples TRBV6-4 to TRBJ2-5; D is ambiguous. Trimming took 10 bases from V and 4 from J, leaving 13 bases between them. The CDR3 totals 12 residues. Germline loops: CDR1 MRHNA, CDR2 SNTAGT. The CDR3 here is CANSTCRETQYF. CDR3 coding DNA: TGTGCCAACTCGACTTGTCGAGAGACCCAGTACTTC.

In DNA, the CDR3 is TGTGCCTGGAGTGTAAAGGGAGGCCGTTACGGGGAGCTGTTTTTT. Its protein is CAWSVKGGRYGELFF. The chain recombines TRBV30 with TRBJ2-2; D might be TRBD2 (6 bases). With 0 bases removed from V and 7 bases from J, the gap between germline ends came to 15 bases. Germline values: CDR1 GTSNPN, CDR2 SVGIG (reference sequence). This CDR3 contains 15 residues.

V is TRBV16 and J is TRBJ1-1; no reliable D call. CDR3 size: 13 residues. Trimming removed 6 bases at V and 1 base at J, with 9 bases between. Germline V gene lookup returns CDR1 KGHSY and CDR2 FQNENV. The CDR3 sequence is CASSSDGNTEAFF. In nucleotides, the CDR3 is TGTGCCAGCAGTTCGGACGGGAACACTGAAGCTTTCTTT.

The chain links TRBV18 to TRBJ2-1, with TRBD1 matching over 8 bases. V was pared by 0 bases and J by 9 bases, with 16 bases of the junction left unmatched. The CDR3 has 18 amino acids. The germline V gene encodes CDR1 KGHSH and CDR2 LQKENI. The chain's CDR3 is CASSPPTGQGIKRGEQFF. In DNA form, the CDR3 reads TGTGCCAGCTCACCACCGACAGGACAGGGTATTAAGAGGGGTGAGCAGTTCTTC.

This chain links TRBV5-1 with TRBJ2-5; weak D call: TRBD1 (6 bases). The CDR3 consists of 14 residues. Per germline, CDR1 SGHRS and CDR2 YFSETQ. Trimming left V 4 bases short and J 7 bases short, with 17 bases between. The CDR3 reads CASSPLGQGGTQYF. CDR3 nucleotide sequence: TGCGCCAGCAGCCCCCTGGGCCAAGGGGGGACCCAGTACTTC.

V and J are TRBV29-1 and TRBJ2-1; TRBD1 aligns across 7 bases. The CDR3 consists of 13 residues. Unmatched junction bases numbered 3, after V lost 7 bases and J lost 0 bases. Germline CDR1 and CDR2: SQVTM and ANQGSEA. CDR3 DNA: TGCAGCGGCGGACAGGTCTCCTACAATGAGCAGTTCTTC. Translating it yields CSGGQVSYNEQFF.

This sequence joins TRBV2 and TRBJ2-3, with TRBD2 as a possible D gene (6 bases). Between the trimmed V and J ends, which lost 4 bases and 6 bases, there was a span of 11 bases. This CDR3 is 13 amino acids long. CDR1 is SNHLY and CDR2 is FYNNEI in the germline V gene. The CDR3 region has the DNA TGTGCCAGCAGTGCCTCGGGAGTGGATACGCAGTATTTT. Translated, it gives CASSASGVDTQYF.

The rearrangement links TRBV28 to TRBJ2-1; 9 bases align to TRBD1. The J segment lost 0 bases and the V segment lost 8 bases, leaving 2 bases of the junction unmatched. The germline V gene has CDR1 MDHEN and CDR2 SYDVKM. This CDR3 is built from 14 residues. For the CDR3, the DNA is TGTGCCAGCGGACAGGGGAGCTCCTACAATGAGCAGTTCTTC. It codes for CASGQGSSYNEQFF.

The rearrangement uses TRBV7-9 and TRBJ2-1; the match to TRBD2 covers 8 bases. V was pared by 2 bases and J by 4 bases, with 1 base of the junction left unmatched. Germline assignment: CDR1 SEHNR and CDR2 FQNEAQ (reference sequence). This CDR3 has 14 residues. The CDR3, as DNA: TGTGCCAGCAGCTTAAGCGGGAGATACAATGAGCAGTTCTTC. Its protein is CASSLSGRYNEQFF.